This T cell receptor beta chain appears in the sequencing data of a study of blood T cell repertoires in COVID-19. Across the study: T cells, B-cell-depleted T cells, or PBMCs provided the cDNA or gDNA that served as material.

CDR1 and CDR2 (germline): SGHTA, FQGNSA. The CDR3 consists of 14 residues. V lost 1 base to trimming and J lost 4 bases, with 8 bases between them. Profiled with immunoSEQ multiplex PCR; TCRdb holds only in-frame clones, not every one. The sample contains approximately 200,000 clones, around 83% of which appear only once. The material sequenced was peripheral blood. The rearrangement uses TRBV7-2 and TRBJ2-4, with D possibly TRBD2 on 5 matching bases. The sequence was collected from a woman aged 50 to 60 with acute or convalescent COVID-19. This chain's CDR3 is CASSLVGGKNIQYF. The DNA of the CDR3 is TGTGCCAGCAGCTTAGTGGGCGGGAAAAACATTCAGTACTTC.